This TCR beta chain derives from a study of blood T cell repertoires in COVID-19 (dated by TCRdb to between 2020 and 2021). Broadly, across the study: The collaborator samples originated in the United States, Italy and Spain and spanned the acute and convalescent phases of COVID-19. The material from the prospective study consisted of cDNA or gDNA derived from T cells, B-cell-depleted T cells, or PBMCs. Subjects who had been exposed to COVID-19, were actively infected with it, or had recovered from it provided the deeply sampled blood TCRbeta repertoires that made up the dataset. The repertoires were released in a freely available public database intended as a resource for research on the immune response to SARS-CoV-2. Samples were obtained from the ongoing ImmuneRACE study (first 160 participants) and from approximately 1,200 subjects provided by 6 global collaborators. Nearly every sample came with metadata listing a de-identified subject ID, COVID-19 status, age in years and sex. HLA class I and class II types, where available, came from metadata supplied by the sample provider rather than from assay-based typing. The paper's findings and limits, for the study overall: Clinical and demographic metadata were provided uncurated, with the amount varying by source and participant.

Samples from volunteer blood donors who had recovered from COVID-19 were contributed by a second Seattle source. Each collaborating institution followed its own protocols to collect whole blood in K2EDTA tubes. For TCRbeta analysis, collaborator samples were shipped as frozen whole blood, as isolated PBMCs, or as DNA extracted from either sample type. The CDR3 contains 15 residues, cysteine and phenylalanine counted. Of all the DNA, just the CDR3 is kept, 45 bases in frame from base 1. The junction shows trimming of 6 bases on V and 1 base on J, and the gene matches do not reach 9 bases of it. Looking up the germline V gene (reference sequence) yields CDR1 MNHNY and CDR2 SVGAGI. TCRbeta CDR3 regions were amplified from genomic DNA by means of the immunoSEQ Assay, a bias-controlled multiplex PCR. On the authors' methods: The number of nucleated cells in each sample was estimated from the amplification of reference gene primers within the assay. Sequence reads were collapsed and filtered to measure the absolute abundance of every unique TCRbeta CDR3 rearrangement. For each sample, productive Simpson clonality was calculated as the square root of Simpson's diversity index across productive rearrangements. TCRdb obtained this table from immuneACCESS and retained in-frame rearrangements with V and J assigned. These tables miss some clones; where compared with another copy, unresolved V genes account for less than half of the shortfall, and the remainder is unexplained. The DNA was the basis for D and trimming; V, J and clone size are from that table. This sample has 250,000 to 300,000 clones in its table, and approximately 82% of those were observed once. The ten largest clones represent 4.6% of the sample.

With regard to this clone: Its antigen remains undetermined. It has no much larger one-base neighbor in the sample; base qualities were not kept.

The clonotype originates from a man aged 60 to 75 who had recovered from COVID-19. The rearranged chain carries TRBV6-6 and TRBJ2-7, with 7 junctional bases fitting TRBD2. The specimen was peripheral blood. The DNA sequence reads TGTGCCAGCAGCAGTGGGCGGGGGAGGTCCTACGAGCAGTACTTC. It encodes CASSSGRGRSYEQYF.